The entry that follows covers one T cell receptor (beta chain) sequence. This record belongs to a study of monozygotic twins with inflammatory bowel disease. The CDR3 length is 15 residues. The germline V gene encodes CDR1 SGHDN and CDR2 FVKESK. From its re-call of the 5' RACE reads, TCRdb lists each CDR3 protein once, without DNA. With 200,000 to 250,000 distinct CDR3 sequences in the sample, the ten largest clones hold 1.5% to 2%. The chain recombines TRBV14 with TRBJ2-2; absent DNA, TCRdb's TRBD1 call cannot be checked. The receptor was derived from a human donor with ulcerative colitis or Crohn's disease, or a healthy co-twin of an affected twin (not recorded which). The sample taken for sequencing was blood. The CDR3 loop reads CASSQDRQGPRELFF. The full variable domain, in which reference TRBV14 and TRBJ2-2 provide the parts outside the CDR3, is EAGVTQFPSHSVIEKGQTVTLRCDPISGHDNLYWYRRVMGKEIKFLLHFVKESKQDESGMPNNRFLAERTGGTYSTLKVQPAELEDSGVYFCASSQDRQGPRELFFGEGSRLTVL.